A selection of T cell receptor beta chains follows, all from one sample in a study of post-analysis software for immune sequencing data. TCRdb reprocessed the PCR reads with MiXCR, giving one entry per CDR3 protein. The table lists approximately 770,000 distinct CDR3 sequences, around 45% of them singletons. Sequencing used blood. Every receptor here comes from a girl aged 10 to 17 with multiple sclerosis. CDR3s include the opening cysteine and the closing phenylalanine or tryptophan. The D gene is left open where the match is weak. Not every row has a clone size; where given, it reads once, few, many or a size class.

D gene: TRBD2; V gene: TRBV20-1; clone size: -; CDR3 protein: CSASLSGAGVRQETQYF
D gene: -; V gene: TRBV29-1; clone size: few; CDR3 protein: CSVSTGIQGSYNEQFF
D gene: TRBD2; V gene: TRBV11-1; clone size: few; CDR3 protein: CASSRSLAGSYEQFF
D gene: -; V gene: TRBV6-5; clone size: -; CDR3 protein: CASSSRHDSGANVLTF
D gene: -; V gene: TRBV10-3; clone size: -; CDR3 protein: CAISENGYEQYF
D gene: -; V gene: TRBV24-1; clone size: few; CDR3 protein: CATSDLTRGNEQFF
D gene: -; V gene: TRBV20-1; clone size: -; CDR3 protein: CSARDQGGAQPQHF
D gene: -; V gene: TRBV7-9; clone size: few; CDR3 protein: CASSLVRAQGNEQFF
D gene: -; V gene: TRBV12-3/TRBV12-4; clone size: -; CDR3 protein: CASSFFGGRKGDEQFF
D gene: -; V gene: TRBV29-1; clone size: -; CDR3 protein: CSVDGSGGNEKLFF
D gene: TRBD2; V gene: TRBV29-1; clone size: -; CDR3 protein: CSVGGLAGHSYNEQFF
D gene: TRBD2; V gene: TRBV20-1; clone size: -; CDR3 protein: CSAIRGLAGMETQYF
D gene: TRBD2; V gene: TRBV20-1; clone size: -; CDR3 protein: CSVLLAGGREWIQYF